The 17 T cell receptor beta chains below were found in one sample sequenced in a study of blood T cell repertoires in COVID-19 (dated by TCRdb to 2018 to 2021). Library prep was done by the immunoSEQ multiplex PCR assay. The source is immuneACCESS, and TCRdb retained only in-frame sequences with V and J called. Part of the clones is not carried over; for the studies checked, unresolved V genes explain less than half of this, and the remainder is unexplained. The sample has approximately 210,000 clones on record, approximately 84% of them singletons. Jointly, the top ten make up about 8% of the sample. The material sequenced was peripheral blood. Receptors were obtained from a woman aged 45-65 years with active or convalescent COVID-19.

The chain joins TRBV7-3 to TRBJ2-3; TRBD2 might be the D (6 bases). V lost 1 base to trimming and J lost 6 bases, with 11 bases between them. Germline CDR1 reads SGHTA; CDR2 reads FQGTGA. CDR3 length: 14 residues. CDR3 nucleotide sequence: TGTGCCAGCAGCTTAAGTTCGGGGGTTGATACGCAGTATTTT. Translated, it gives CASSLSSGVDTQYF. The full variable domain, rest sourced from reference TRBV7-3 and TRBJ2-3, is GAGVSQTPSNKVTEKGKYVELRCDPISGHTALYWYRQSLGQGPEFLIYFQGTGAADDSGLPNDRFFAVRPEGSVSTLKIQRTERGDSAVYLCASSLSSGVDTQYFGPGTRLTVL.

The rearrangement joins TRBV7-9 to TRBJ1-1; D ambiguous. Germline CDR1 SEHNR, CDR2 FQNEAQ (reference sequence). This CDR3 has 13 residues. V lost 2 bases and J lost 5, with 9 bases in between. DNA for the CDR3: TGTGCCAGCAGCTTATCAACGGGTACTGAAGCTTTCTTT. It encodes CASSLSTGTEAFF.

V usage is TRBV28 and J usage is TRBJ2-1; a weak D match, TRBD2 (6 bases). The CDR3 is 17 residues long. V lost 1 base, J lost 0 bases, and 13 bases lay in between. Per the germline V gene, CDR1 is MDHEN and CDR2 is SYDVKM. The CDR3 sequence: CASSLFPAGNSYNEQFF. CDR3 sequence (DNA): TGTGCCAGCAGTTTATTCCCAGCGGGTAACTCCTACAATGAGCAGTTCTTC.

Turning to this clone: The sample has other DNA sequences that encode this CDR3 too. J is TRBJ1-6 and V is TRBV5-1, with TRBD1 identical over 8 bases. The CDR3 runs to 15 residues. Germline V gives CDR1 SGHRS, CDR2 YFSETQ. Trimming removed 4 bases from V and 7 bases from J; junction bases left unmatched: 7. The CDR3 region is CASSPGQGGNSPLHF. The CDR3, as DNA: TGCGCCAGCAGCCCCGGACAGGGAGGGAATTCACCCCTCCACTTT.

The rearrangement links TRBV6-5 to TRBJ1-1; TRBD1 agrees at 10 bases. The CDR3 sequence is 14 residues long. V lost 7 bases and J lost 5; bases outside the gene matches: 7. Germline lookup yields CDR1 MNHEY and CDR2 SVGAGI. CDR3 region: CASTKDRGWTEAFF. CDR3 nucleotides: TGTGCCAGCACCAAGGACAGGGGGTGGACTGAAGCTTTCTTT.

The rearrangement links TRBV15 to TRBJ1-2, with D unclear. The CDR3 sequence is 13 residues long. In germline, CDR1 is LNHNV, CDR2 YYDKDF (reference sequence). The V gene lost 0 bases and the J gene lost 8 bases, with 10 bases spanning the gap. CDR3 protein: CATSREGAGGYTF. CDR3 sequence (DNA): TGTGCCACCAGCAGAGAGGGTGCAGGAGGCTACACCTTC. Combining the CDR3 with reference TRBV15 and TRBJ1-2 gives the whole variable domain DAMVIQNPRYQVTQFGKPVTLSCSQTLNHNVMYWYQQKSSQAPKLLFHYYDKDFNNEADTPDNFQSRRPNTSFCFLDIRSPGLGDTAMYLCATSREGAGGYTFGSGTRLTVV.

This clone was observed once. The CDR3 region has the DNA TGTGCCAGCAGTTCGAGTTCCTCCGGGAAATTCAATCAGCCCCAGCATTTT. Translating gives CASSSSSSGKFNQPQHF. The chain carries TRBV28 and TRBJ1-5; no clear D gene. Germline V gives CDR1 MDHEN, CDR2 SYDVKM. The CDR3 extends over 17 amino acids. V gave up 4 bases and J gave up 3 bases, with 19 bases separating them.

The CDR3 DNA sequence: TGCAGCGTTGAACCTCGGACAGGGCGTACTGAAGCTTTCTTT. It translates to CSVEPRTGRTEAFF. The chain links TRBV29-1 to TRBJ1-1, with 8 positions matching TRBD1. Germline values: CDR1 SQVTM, CDR2 ANQGSEA. This CDR3 is 14 amino acids long. J gave up 5 bases and V 2 bases, and 7 bases lay outside the gene matches.

This rearrangement joins TRBV19 to TRBJ2-1; 8 bases match TRBD1. Germline V gene sequence: CDR1 LNHDA, CDR2 SQIVND (reference sequence). V was clipped by 6 bases and J by 5 bases; unmatched bases: 6. The CDR3 spans 14 residues. The CDR3 DNA reads TGTGCCAGTAGAAACAGGGGGTCCGACAATGAGCAGTTCTTC. It translates to CASRNRGSDNEQFF.

CDR3 nucleotide sequence: TGTGCCAGCAGCGCGACAGGGGCTGGGAATGAAAAACTGTTTTTT. This sequence encodes CASSATGAGNEKLFF. The chain carries TRBV25-1 and TRBJ1-4, with 8 positions matching TRBD1. Germline V gene data show CDR1 as MGHDK and CDR2 as SYGVNS. The CDR3 length is 15 residues. Germline trimming cut 6 bases from V and 5 bases from J; bases unmatched to any gene: 8. Complete variable domain (other parts from reference TRBV25-1 and TRBJ1-4): EADIYQTPRYLVIGTGKKITLECSQTMGHDKMYWYQQDPGMELHLIHYSYGVNSTEKGDLSSESTVSRIRTEHFPLTLESARPSHTSQYLCASSATGAGNEKLFFGSGTQLSVL.

V usage is TRBV4-2 and J usage is TRBJ2-5, with 8 nucleotides matching TRBD2. This CDR3 has 17 amino acids. Germline V lookup: CDR1 LGHNA, CDR2 YNFKEQ. V was pared by 0 bases and J by 5 bases, with 11 bases of the junction left unmatched. This CDR3 reads CASSQDGSGSGGETQYF. In nucleotides, the CDR3 is TGTGCCAGCAGCCAAGATGGGAGCGGATCGGGGGGGGAGACCCAGTACTTC.

The chain combines TRBV28 with TRBJ1-5; 7 nucleotides line up with TRBD1. The V and J ends lost 3 bases and 6 bases, in that order; junction bases with no gene match: 11. Germline CDR1 and CDR2: MDHEN and SYDVKM. The CDR3 covers 16 residues. The CDR3: CASSFSAGGPGQPQHF. The CDR3 DNA is TGTGCCAGCAGTTTTTCTGCAGGGGGGCCGGGTCAGCCCCAGCATTTT.

The rearrangement links TRBV3-1 (or the pseudogene TRBV3-2) to TRBJ2-7, with 7 bases that match TRBD1. The CDR3 has 12 residues. Germline CDR1 reads LGHDT; CDR2 reads YNNKEL (reference sequence). V lost 3 bases to trimming and J lost 4 bases; unmatched junction nucleotides: 0. The CDR3 region is CASSQTGYEQYV. The CDR3 bases are TGTGCCAGCAGCCAGACAGGGTACGAGCAGTACGTC.

This clone occurred once. This chain joins TRBV4-1 and TRBJ1-3, with TRBD1 matching over 7 bases. Germline trimming cut 8 bases from V and 2 bases from J; bases unmatched to any gene: 9. The CDR3 extends over 15 amino acids. CDR1 and CDR2 (germline): MGHRA, YSYEKL. The CDR3 bases are TGCGCCAGCGGAGGGGGCGCAGGGACTGGAAACACCATATATTTT. Amino acids: CASGGGAGTGNTIYF.

This rearrangement joins TRBV7-9 to TRBJ1-1; the D is unclear. The CDR3 extends over 12 amino acids. V was clipped by 2 bases and J by 4 bases, with 5 bases between them. The germline V gene encodes CDR1 SEHNR and CDR2 FQNEAQ (reference sequence). This CDR3 is CASSLMSTEAFF. In DNA form, the CDR3 reads TGTGCCAGCAGCTTAATGAGCACTGAAGCTTTCTTT.

The V gene is TRBV5-1, the J gene TRBJ2-1; TRBD2 aligns across 7 bases. The CDR3 contains 14 residues. V trimming: 3 bases; J trimming: 6 bases; junction bases outside the gene matches: 6. CDR1 is SGHRS, CDR2 YFSETQ, per germline. CDR3 amino acids: CASSSGPGGNEQFF. CDR3 nucleotide sequence: TGCGCCAGCAGCTCGGGCCCGGGGGGCAATGAGCAGTTCTTC.

The rearrangement joins TRBV18 to TRBJ2-1, with D possibly TRBD1 on 5 matching bases. CDR1 and CDR2 (germline): KGHSH, LQKENI. This CDR3 comprises 15 residues. V was clipped by 2 bases and J by 5 bases, with 13 bases between them. In DNA, the CDR3 is TGTGCCAGCTCACCATCCCAGGGTAGGGACAATGAGCAGTTCTTC. This encodes CASSPSQGRDNEQFF.